The rows below give T cell receptor beta chains drawn from one sample of a study of blood T cell repertoires in COVID-19. Generated by immunoSEQ multiplex PCR, the TCRdb table keeps only in-frame clones and is missing some. The table shows under 300,000 clones, with around 85% occurring only once. What was sequenced was PBMCs or T cells enriched from blood (not recorded which). These receptors were obtained from a woman in her thirties or forties with acute COVID-19. Each CDR3 is given with its conserved first and last residue. D genes are given only for firm matches. A clone size is listed for some rows: how often the clone was seen (once, few, many), or a class if it is expanded.

D	J	size	V	CDR3	DNA
NA	TRBJ2-1	NA	TRBV5-1	CASSSYGYNEQFF	TGCGCCAGCAGCTCATACGGCTACAATGAGCAGTTCTTC
NA	TRBJ1-6	NA	TRBV19	CASGGPTVDNSPLHF	TGTGCCAGTGGCGGCCCAACCGTGGATAATTCACCCCTCCACTTT
TRBD1	TRBJ1-6	NA	TRBV10-3	CAISAGGTDNSPLHF	TGTGCCATCAGTGCGGGGGGGACAGATAATTCACCCCTCCACTTT
TRBD1	TRBJ2-2	NA	TRBV27	CASSLGQSGELFF	TGTGCCAGCAGTTTGGGACAGTCCGGGGAGCTGTTTTTT
NA	TRBJ1-3	once	TRBV7-8	CASSLGEGRYTIYF	TGTGCCAGCAGCTTGGGGGAGGGGAGGTACACCATATATTTT
NA	TRBJ2-5	NA	TRBV20-1	CSASTSGEETQYF	TGCAGTGCTAGTACGTCGGGGGAAGAGACCCAGTACTTC
NA	TRBJ2-1	few	TRBV3-1/TRBV3-2	CASSQSGLYNEQFF	TGTGCCAGCAGCCAATCGGGACTTTACAATGAGCAGTTCTTC
NA	TRBJ1-4	NA	TRBV2	CASREGTAATNEKLFF	TGTGCCAGCAGGGAAGGGACTGCAGCAACTAATGAAAAACTGTTTTTT
TRBD2	TRBJ2-7	NA	TRBV5-6	CASSWDGRSEQYF	TGTGCCAGCAGCTGGGACGGGAGGAGCGAGCAGTACTTC
NA	TRBJ1-2	NA	TRBV7-9	CASSSTDYGYTF	TGTGCCAGCAGCTCAACAGACTATGGCTACACCTTC
NA	TRBJ2-6	NA	TRBV9	CASSVVDLVEAGANVLTF	TGTGCCAGCAGCGTAGTTGACTTGGTGGAGGCTGGGGCCAACGTCCTGACTTTC
NA	TRBJ2-7	NA	TRBV3-1/TRBV3-2	CASSQDGAEQYF	TGTGCCAGCAGCCAAGATGGGGCCGAGCAGTACTTC
NA	TRBJ1-2	NA	TRBV5-6	CASSFLNWGGGDYGYTF	TGTGCCAGCAGCTTTCTCAATTGGGGTGGAGGCGACTATGGCTACACCTTC
TRBD2	TRBJ2-7	NA	TRBV10-1	CASSEMDRRTSGSGGYEQYF	TGCGCCAGCAGTGAGATGGACAGGAGGACTAGCGGGTCCGGGGGATACGAGCAGTACTTC
NA	TRBJ2-5	NA	TRBV4-1	CASSRPQDSSEETQYF	TGCGCCAGCAGCCGACCACAGGACAGCAGTGAAGAGACCCAGTACTTC
TRBD2	TRBJ2-3	NA	TRBV7-6	CASSADVGGADTQYF	TGTGCCAGCAGCGCCGATGTGGGGGGGGCAGATACGCAGTATTTT
TRBD2	TRBJ2-1	NA	TRBV4-2	CASSQAPWTSGHNEQFF	TGTGCCAGCAGCCAAGCGCCGTGGACTAGCGGGCACAATGAGCAGTTCTTC
NA	TRBJ2-7	NA	TRBV18	CASSPPEEDEQYF	TGTGCCAGCTCACCACCGGAGGAGGACGAGCAGTACTTC
NA	TRBJ2-3	NA	TRBV7-8	CASSLVAGADTDTQYF	TGTGCCAGCAGCTTAGTAGCTGGCGCAGACACAGATACGCAGTATTTT
NA	TRBJ2-7	NA	TRBV5-1	CASSLATLSRGEQYF	TGCGCCAGCAGCTTGGCCACTCTCTCACGAGGCGAGCAGTACTTC
TRBD2	TRBJ2-2	few	TRBV19	CASSPGGGTGELFF	TGTGCCAGTAGTCCCGGGGGGGGCACCGGGGAGCTGTTTTTT
NA	TRBJ2-1	NA	TRBV21-1	CASNCPKRTSGRGDEQFF	TGTGCCAGCAACTGTCCTAAGAGAACTAGCGGGAGGGGGGATGAGCAGTTCTTC
TRBD1	TRBJ1-4	NA	TRBV11-2	CASSPDRATNEKLFF	TGTGCCAGCAGCCCGGACAGGGCCACTAATGAAAAACTGTTTTTT
TRBD2	TRBJ2-3	NA	TRBV7-6	CASSHGRSGDLSSTDTQYF	TGTGCCAGCAGCCACGGACGGAGCGGGGATTTATCTAGCACAGATACGCAGTATTTT
TRBD1	TRBJ1-1	NA	TRBV7-9	CASSRGTARGDTEAFF	TGTGCCAGCAGCAGAGGGACAGCGAGAGGTGACACTGAAGCTTTCTTT
NA	TRBJ2-3	NA	TRBV12-3/TRBV12-4	CASSLSAPDTQYF	TGTGCCAGCAGTTTATCAGCGCCAGATACGCAGTATTTT
TRBD1	TRBJ2-3	NA	TRBV11-3	CASSERGLPTDTQYF	TGTGCCAGCAGCGAAAGGGGGCTCCCGACAGATACGCAGTATTTT
NA	TRBJ1-6	NA	TRBV5-1	CASSLVTGGDSPLHF	TGCGCCAGCAGCTTGGTGACAGGAGGCGATTCACCCCTCCACTTT
TRBD2	TRBJ2-3	few	TRBV6-2/TRBV6-3	CASSSPGLAGETDTQYF	TGTGCCAGCAGTTCCCCGGGACTAGCGGGAGAAACAGATACGCAGTATTTT
NA	TRBJ1-1	NA	TRBV27	CASSGGMNTEAFF	TGTGCCAGCAGCGGGGGGATGAACACTGAAGCTTTCTTT
NA	TRBJ1-3	NA	TRBV21-1	CASSKEVAPLGNTIYF	TGTGCCAGCAGCAAAGAGGTAGCTCCTCTTGGAAACACCATATATTTT
TRBD1	TRBJ1-5	NA	TRBV27	CASSLGTGLQPQHF	TGTGCCAGCAGTCTCGGGACAGGGCTTCAGCCCCAGCATTTT
TRBD2	TRBJ2-1	NA	TRBV20-1	CSARGTSAQSSSYNEQFF	TGCAGTGCTCGTGGGACTAGCGCACAATCTAGCTCCTACAATGAGCAGTTCTTC
NA	TRBJ1-2	NA	TRBV15	CATSRGLGPDYGYTF	TGTGCCACCAGCAGGGGACTGGGACCCGACTATGGCTACACCTTC